The source of this T cell receptor beta chain is a study of blood T cells in healthy people across ages. Remarks on this clonotype: What it binds is unknown. Germline is not matched at one junction end, which may reflect a read error.

For the second PCR, which ran for about 7 to 11 cycles, a sample-barcoded 5' primer and a J-beta primer mix were used. TCRdb reprocessed the 5' RACE reads via MiXCR and lists one record per CDR3 protein. Seen here are 730,000 or so distinct CDR3 sequences, around 46% observed once, and the top ten hold roughly 20%. Isolated PBMCs totaled at least 7 million in each sample. Overall study findings and caveats: Age advanced and TCR beta diversity per million T cells fell, roughly linearly.

CDR3 size: 13 residues. CDR1 is SSHAT and CDR2 is FNYEAQ in the germline V gene (reference sequence). The rearrangement uses TRBV7-7 and TRBJ2-1; D remains unclear. Sequencing used blood. This TCR was recovered from a woman aged 55 to 70 in good health. This chain's CDR3 is CASSSTYQDEQFF. In DNA, the CDR3 is TGTGCTAGCAGCTCGACTTATCAGGATGAGCAGTTCTTC.